A selection of T cell receptor beta chains follows, all from one sample in a study of blood T cell repertoires in COVID-19. The protocol was immunoSEQ multiplex PCR, while the TCRdb copy is restricted to in-frame clones and leaves out a portion. The sample lists more than 75,000 clones, around 88% occurring once. Sequenced: peripheral blood. Receptors were obtained from a man younger than 40 with acute or convalescent COVID-19. Both conserved end residues are part of each CDR3. Each record gives: clone size, D gene, V gene, J gene, CDR3 protein, CDR3 DNA. The D gene is left open where the match is weak. Some rows mark clone size as missing; the rest say once, few, many or name a class of expanded clone.

once	.	TRBV24-1	TRBJ2-1	CATSDLGRESEQFF	TGTGCCACCAGTGATTTAGGTCGGGAGTCTGAGCAGTTCTTC
few	.	TRBV9	TRBJ1-3	CASSVGSGGTSGNTIYF	TGTGCCAGCAGCGTAGGGTCGGGGGGCACATCTGGAAACACCATATATTTT
once	.	TRBV19	TRBJ1-1	CASSKNGGIGDTEAFF	TGTGCCAGTAGCAAAAACGGGGGTATCGGTGACACTGAAGCTTTCTTT
.	.	TRBV5-1	TRBJ1-4	CASRPQGTNEKLFF	TGCGCCAGCAGACCTCAGGGGACTAATGAAAAACTGTTTTTT
.	.	TRBV18	TRBJ2-3	CASLGRTKDTQYF	TGTGCCAGCCTCGGGAGAACTAAGGATACGCAGTATTTT
.	TRBD1	TRBV5-1	TRBJ2-2	CASSNGDRPSGELFF	TGCGCCAGCAGCAACGGGGACAGACCATCCGGGGAGCTGTTTTTT
few	.	TRBV7-8	TRBJ2-7	CASSLDFTGESTIEQYF	TGTGCCAGCAGCTTAGATTTCACAGGAGAGTCCACTATCGAGCAGTACTTC
.	.	TRBV18	TRBJ2-2	CASSLRTAAGSGELFF	TGTGCCAGCTCACTTAGGACAGCCGCGGGCTCCGGGGAGCTGTTTTTT
.	TRBD2	TRBV28	TRBJ2-1	CASSSLWASGRAFDEQFF	TGTGCCAGCAGTTCGCTTTGGGCTAGCGGGAGGGCCTTCGATGAGCAGTTCTTC
few	TRBD2	TRBV4-2	TRBJ2-7	CASRPHSGSHEQYF	TGTGCCAGCAGACCCCATAGCGGGAGCCACGAGCAGTACTTC
.	TRBD1	TRBV28	TRBJ1-6	CASSFGTGTGSPLHF	TGTGCCAGCAGTTTTGGGACAGGGACGGGATCACCCCTCCACTTT
.	TRBD1	TRBV12-3/TRBV12-4	TRBJ2-7	CASRGTAYYEQYF	TGTGCCAGCAGAGGGACAGCCTACTACGAGCAGTACTTC
.	TRBD1	TRBV12-3/TRBV12-4	TRBJ1-3	CASSGTDFYTIYF	TGTGCCAGCAGCGGGACAGACTTTTACACCATATATTTT
.	.	TRBV4-1	TRBJ1-2	CASSHLAGASYGYTF	TGCGCCAGCAGCCATCTTGCGGGAGCTAGCTATGGCTACACCTTC
.	TRBD2	TRBV28	TRBJ2-2	CASSWTSGALNTGELFF	TGTGCCAGCAGCTGGACTAGCGGGGCCTTAAACACCGGGGAGCTGTTTTTT
.	TRBD1	TRBV28	TRBJ1-1	CASSLPRETGGVTEAFF	TGTGCCAGCAGTTTACCCCGCGAAACAGGGGGCGTGACTGAAGCTTTCTTT
.	.	TRBV18	TRBJ2-7	CASSPPVPSYEQYF	TGTGCCAGCTCACCCCCGGTCCCCTCCTACGAGCAGTACTTC
.	TRBD2	TRBV7-9	TRBJ2-7	CASSPSGRNYEQYF	TGTGCCAGCAGCCCAAGCGGGAGGAATTACGAGCAGTACTTC
once	.	TRBV15	TRBJ2-1	CATSRDGTGGDEQFF	TGTGCCACCAGCAGAGACGGGACTGGCGGGGATGAGCAGTTCTTC
.	.	TRBV6-5	TRBJ2-7	CASSSERNYEQYF	TGTGCCAGCTCATCGGAGCGGAACTACGAGCAGTACTTC
.	.	TRBV2	TRBJ2-3	CASSEEPVFTDTQYF	TGTGCCAGCAGTGAAGAGCCGGTCTTTACAGATACGCAGTATTTT
.	TRBD1	TRBV10-2	TRBJ1-6	CASSEKDRGNSPLHF	TGCGCCAGCAGTGAAAAGGACAGGGGCAATTCACCCCTCCACTTT
.	.	TRBV10-3	TRBJ2-2	CATVTQNTGELFF	TGTGCCACCGTGACTCAGAACACCGGGGAGCTGTTTTTT
once	.	TRBV6-1	TRBJ2-5	CASSEITGRVIETQYF	TGTGCCAGCAGTGAAATTACCGGCAGGGTTATTGAGACCCAGTACTTC
.	TRBD1	TRBV6-1	TRBJ1-2	CASSEETGGSGYTF	TGTGCCAGCAGTGAGGAGACAGGGGGCAGCGGCTACACCTTC
.	.	TRBV6-5	TRBJ2-3	CASTLHALTADTQYF	TGTGCCAGCACCTTACACGCTCTAACAGCAGATACGCAGTATTTT
.	.	TRBV27	TRBJ2-1	CASSLRDQYNEQFF	TGTGCCAGCAGTTTGCGGGATCAATACAATGAGCAGTTCTTC
.	TRBD2	TRBV18	TRBJ2-7	CASSPSGSAGEQYF	TGTGCCAGCTCACCAAGCGGGAGCGCGGGGGAGCAGTACTTC
.	TRBD2	TRBV7-3	TRBJ2-5	CASSLTSGRSETQYF	TGTGCCAGCAGCTTAACAAGCGGGAGATCAGAGACCCAGTACTTC
.	.	TRBV27	TRBJ2-1	CASSQQGNEQFF	TGTGCCAGCAGTCAACAGGGCAATGAGCAGTTCTTC
.	.	TRBV3-1/TRBV3-2	TRBJ1-6	CASSHWQVNSPLHF	TGTGCCAGCAGCCATTGGCAGGTTAATTCACCCCTCCACTTT
.	.	TRBV5-1	TRBJ1-2	CAGELGGALGGYTF	TGCGCCGGGGAGCTAGGCGGGGCCCTAGGGGGCTACACCTTC
.	TRBD2	TRBV6-5	TRBJ2-5	CARSGSDGRWETQYF	TGTGCCAGATCCGGTTCCGACGGGAGGTGGGAGACCCAGTACTTC
.	.	TRBV28	TRBJ2-2	CASSVMTASNTGELFF	TGTGCCAGCAGCGTGATGACAGCCTCAAACACCGGGGAGCTGTTTTTT
.	TRBD1	TRBV9	TRBJ1-1	CASSVGGTENTEAFF	TGTGCCAGCAGCGTAGGCGGGACAGAGAACACTGAAGCTTTCTTT
.	.	TRBV7-9	TRBJ2-2	CASRSGPKNTGELFF	TGTGCCAGCAGGAGCGGCCCTAAAAACACCGGGGAGCTGTTTTTT
.	TRBD2	TRBV3-1/TRBV3-2	TRBJ2-3	CASRTSGSKDTQYF	TGTGCCAGCCGGACTAGCGGGAGCAAAGATACGCAGTATTTT
.	TRBD2	TRBV7-2	TRBJ2-7	CASSFLLSGTRYEQYF	TGTGCCAGCAGCTTCCTGCTGAGCGGGACCAGATACGAGCAGTACTTC
.	.	TRBV3-1/TRBV3-2	TRBJ2-2	CASSRLGRGLTGELFF	TGTGCCAGCAGCCGCCTCGGTCGTGGGCTAACCGGGGAGCTGTTTTTT
.	.	TRBV6-4	TRBJ2-6	CASSPGPGANVLTF	TGTGCCAGCAGTCCAGGGCCTGGGGCCAACGTCCTGACTTTC
.	TRBD1	TRBV6-5	TRBJ1-1	CASSSTGDRFTEAFF	TGTGCCAGCAGTTCAACGGGGGACAGATTCACTGAAGCTTTCTTT